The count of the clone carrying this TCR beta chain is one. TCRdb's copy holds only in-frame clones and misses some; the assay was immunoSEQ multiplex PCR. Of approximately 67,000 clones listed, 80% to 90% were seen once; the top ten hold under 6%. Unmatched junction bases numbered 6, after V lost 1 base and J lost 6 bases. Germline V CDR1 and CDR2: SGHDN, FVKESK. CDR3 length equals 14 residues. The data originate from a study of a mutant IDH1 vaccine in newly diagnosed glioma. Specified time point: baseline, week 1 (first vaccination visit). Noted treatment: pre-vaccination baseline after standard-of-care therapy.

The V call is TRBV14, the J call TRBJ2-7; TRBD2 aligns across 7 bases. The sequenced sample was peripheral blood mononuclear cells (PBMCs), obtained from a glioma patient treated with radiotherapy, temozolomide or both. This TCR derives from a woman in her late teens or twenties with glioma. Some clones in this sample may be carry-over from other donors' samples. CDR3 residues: CASSQVYTGGEQYF. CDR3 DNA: TGTGCCAGCAGCCAAGTCTATACGGGGGGCGAGCAGTACTTC. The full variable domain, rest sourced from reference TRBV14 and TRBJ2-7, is EAGVTQFPSHSVIEKGQTVTLRCDPISGHDNLYWYRRVMGKEIKFLLHFVKESKQDESGMPNNRFLAERTGGTYSTLKVQPAELEDSGVYFCASSQVYTGGEQYFGPGTRLTVT.